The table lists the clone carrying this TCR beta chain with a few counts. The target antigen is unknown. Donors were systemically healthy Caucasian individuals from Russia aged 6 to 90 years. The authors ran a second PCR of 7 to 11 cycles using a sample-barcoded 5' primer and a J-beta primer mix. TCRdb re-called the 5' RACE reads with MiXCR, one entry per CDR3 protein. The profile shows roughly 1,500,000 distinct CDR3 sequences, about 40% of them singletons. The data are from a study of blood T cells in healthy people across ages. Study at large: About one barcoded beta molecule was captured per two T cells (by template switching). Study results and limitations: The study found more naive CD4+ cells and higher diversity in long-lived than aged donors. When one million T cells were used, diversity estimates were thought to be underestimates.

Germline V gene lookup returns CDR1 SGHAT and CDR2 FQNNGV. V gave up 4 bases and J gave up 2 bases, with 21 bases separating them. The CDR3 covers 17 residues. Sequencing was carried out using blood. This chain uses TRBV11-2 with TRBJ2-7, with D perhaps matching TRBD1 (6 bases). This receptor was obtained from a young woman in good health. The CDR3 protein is CASSSDRSTGPTYEQYF. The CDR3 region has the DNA TGTGCCAGCAGCTCGGACAGATCGACAGGCCCTACCTACGAGCAGTACTTC.